A selection of T cell receptor beta chains follows, all from one sample in a study of T-cell memory formation after mild COVID-19. A single record per CDR3 protein comes from TCRdb applying MiXCR to the 5' RACE reads. The table has a few hundred thousand distinct CDR3 sequences, roughly 22% seen once. The specimen was PBMCs or a T cell subset sorted from them (not recorded which). These receptors all come from an adult woman who had mild COVID-19 (a few samples of this study predate the infection). Cell type and time point are not known. The CDR3 runs from the conserved cysteine through the conserved F or W. The D gene is left open where the match is weak. Rows may omit the clone size; those that give it use once, few, many or a size class.

clone size	J gene	D gene	V gene	CDR3 protein	CDR3 DNA
few	TRBJ1-1	TRBD1	TRBV5-6	CASSSRQGAWTEAFF	TGTGCCAGCAGCTCGAGACAGGGGGCTTGGACTGAAGCTTTCTTT
.	TRBJ2-7	.	TRBV6-6	CASSYSFLVEAYEQYF	TGTGCCAGCAGTTACTCGTTCCTCGTGGAGGCCTACGAGCAGTACTTC
few	TRBJ2-7	TRBD1	TRBV14	CASSQHGQGGDEQYF	TGTGCCAGCAGCCAGCACGGACAGGGTGGCGACGAGCAGTACTTC
few	TRBJ2-1	.	TRBV7-3	CASSSPGNHRFF	TGTGCCAGCAGCTCACCAGGGAACCACCGGTTCTTC
many	TRBJ2-2	.	TRBV15	CATSRDSARNTGELFF	TGTGCCACCAGCAGAGATAGCGCCCGAAACACCGGGGAGCTGTTTTTT
.	TRBJ2-7	TRBD2	TRBV25-1	CASSVSANLAGVIHEQYF	TGTGCCAGCAGTGTCTCGGCGAATCTAGCGGGAGTCATCCACGAGCAGTACTTC
.	TRBJ2-6	.	TRBV20-1	CSARMGGANVLTF	TGCAGTGCTAGAATGGGGGGGGCCAACGTCCTGACTTTC
.	TRBJ1-2	TRBD1	TRBV7-2	CASSLTLEGQGGDGYTF	TGTGCCAGCAGCCTCACCCTTGAGGGACAGGGAGGCGATGGCTACACCTTC
.	TRBJ1-2	.	TRBV5-1	CASSLGVEGYTF	TGCGCCAGCAGCTTGGGTGTGGAGGGCTACACCTTC
.	TRBJ2-1	TRBD2	TRBV2	CASLSGRIGNEQFF	TGTGCCAGCTTGAGCGGGAGGATTGGCAATGAGCAGTTCTTC
few	TRBJ1-1	.	TRBV15	CATSRDWGNTEAFF	TGTGCCACCAGCAGAGATTGGGGGAACACTGAAGCTTTCTTT